This T cell receptor beta chain was captured in a study of blood T cell repertoires in COVID-19. Study at large: Donors in the United States, Italy and Spain gave samples during acute or convalescent COVID-19.

To note about this clone: Mismatch with germline at one junction end may stem from a read error.

Per the study methods: Estimated nucleated cell counts came from reference gene primer amplification. The protocol was immunoSEQ multiplex PCR, while the TCRdb copy is restricted to in-frame clones and leaves out a portion. For V, J and clone size, that table is used; D and trimming come from the DNA. The profile shows about 210,000 clones, around 87% of them singletons. CDR1 is LNHDA, CDR2 SQIVND, per germline (reference sequence). This CDR3 spans 13 amino acids. Sequenced sample: peripheral blood. The clonotype was recovered from a man in his 60s who had recovered from COVID-19. The chain carries TRBV19 and TRBJ1-4, with TRBD1 as a possible D gene (5 bases). The CDR3 sequence is CASKWQGYQLMTF. CDR3 in DNA: TGTGCCAGTAAATGGCAGGGTTATCAACTAATGACTTTT.